The 21 T cell receptor beta chains listed next were all sequenced from one sample in a study of T cell responses to AZD1222 COVID-19 vaccine. Produced via immunoSEQ multiplex PCR; TCRdb's table is partial and in-frame only. The repertoire holds around 200,000 clones, around 90% seen once, with roughly 0.99% in the top ten. The sample was peripheral blood, taken on day 0 of AZD1222 vaccination. The receptor set was obtained from an adult in good health.

The J gene is TRBJ2-3, the V gene TRBV3-1 (or the pseudogene TRBV3-2), with TRBD2 matching over 10 bases. After removal of 3 bases from V and 12 bases from J, the junction contained 15 bases not matched to a gene. This CDR3 spans 16 amino acids. The germline CDR1 and CDR2 sequences are LGHDT and YNNKEL (reference sequence). The CDR3, as DNA: TGTGCCAGCAGCCACCAGGGACTAGCGAGTAAAAAGGCTCAGTATTTT. Its protein is CASSHQGLASKKAQYF.

The V gene is TRBV29-1, the J gene TRBJ2-1; 10 bases are shared with TRBD2. V dropped 1 base and J dropped 1; count of bases not matched to a gene: 4. From germline, CDR1 is SQVTM and CDR2 ANQGSEA. This CDR3 is built from 16 residues. The CDR3 DNA sequence: TGCAGCGTTGAAGGCGGACTAGCGGTTTCCTACAATGAGCAGTTCTTC. Translation: CSVEGGLAVSYNEQFF.

The V gene is TRBV2, the J gene TRBJ2-2; 8 bases fit TRBD2. The V gene end was trimmed by 0 bases and the J gene end by 7 bases; junction bases not matched to a gene: 10. Germline lookup yields CDR1 SNHLY and CDR2 FYNNEI. This CDR3 has 17 amino acids. The CDR3 loop reads CASSEADRGLGGGELFF. The CDR3 region has the DNA TGTGCCAGCAGTGAAGCGGATAGGGGACTAGGGGGCGGGGAGCTGTTTTTT.

The chain recombines TRBV28 with TRBJ2-6; weak D call: TRBD1 (5 bases). Germline V gene lookup returns CDR1 MDHEN and CDR2 SYDVKM. CDR3 length: 13 residues. The CDR3 DNA sequence: TGTGCTCTCAGGGCCTCTGGGGCCAACGTCCTGACTTTC. It translates to CALRASGANVLTF.

DNA for the CDR3: TGTGCTAGTGGTTTGGTCGGGCTCCCCGACAGCACAGATACGCAGTATTTT. This sequence encodes CASGLVGLPDSTDTQYF. V is TRBV12-5 and J is TRBJ2-3; D is unclear. The germline V gene has CDR1 LGHNT and CDR2 FRNRAP. Trimming cost V 0 bases and J 0 bases, with 13 bases left between them. The CDR3 contains 17 residues.

J is TRBJ2-1 and V is TRBV2; 13 bases align to TRBD2. V shed 5 bases and J 9 bases; nucleotides not matched to a gene: 7. The CDR3 contains 15 residues. The germline V gene encodes CDR1 SNHLY and CDR2 FYNNEI. The CDR3 loop is CASSRTSGRWAEQFF. The CDR3 DNA reads TGTGCCAGCAGTAGGACTAGCGGGAGATGGGCTGAGCAGTTCTTC.

V is TRBV19 and J is TRBJ1-1; TRBD1 might be the D (5 bases). V lost 3 bases to trimming and J lost 1 base, with 6 bases between them. The CDR3 is 13 residues long. The germline V gene has CDR1 LNHDA and CDR2 SQIVND (reference sequence). Here the CDR3 DNA reads TGTGCCAGTAGTATGAGGGGGAACACTGAAGCTTTCTTT. Encoded protein: CASSMRGNTEAFF.

The rearrangement links TRBV10-1 to TRBJ2-5; D is perhaps TRBD2 (5 bases). This CDR3 contains 16 residues. The germline CDR1 and CDR2 sequences are WNHNN and SYGVQD (reference sequence). V lost 3 bases to trimming and J lost 5 bases, with 19 bases between them. The CDR3 DNA is TGCGCCAGCAGTGACCCCCACTCGGGGTTTGAGGAGACCCAGTACTTC. This gives the protein CASSDPHSGFEETQYF.

The chain uses TRBV11-2 and TRBJ2-2; 12 bases match TRBD2. J lost 6 bases, V lost 5 bases, and 7 bases had no gene match. The CDR3 covers 16 residues. The germline V gene encodes CDR1 SGHAT and CDR2 FQNNGV. The CDR3 spells CASSLLAGGPAGELFF. In nucleotides, the CDR3 is TGTGCCAGCAGCCTTCTAGCGGGAGGGCCCGCCGGGGAGCTGTTTTTT.

V gene TRBV15 combines with J gene TRBJ1-5; perhaps TRBD1 as D (5 bases). CDR1 and CDR2 from the germline V gene are LNHNV and YYDKDF (reference sequence). This CDR3 contains 14 residues. Trimming left V 1 base short and J 9 bases short, with 13 bases between. CDR3 amino acids: CATSRATVMGPQHF. The CDR3 DNA reads as TGTGCCACCAGCAGAGCGACAGTGATGGGGCCCCAGCATTTT.

V and J are TRBV19 and TRBJ2-1; D gene ambiguous. This CDR3 is 13 amino acids long. The V gene's germline CDR1 is LNHDA and CDR2 SQIVND (reference sequence). Trimming shortened V by 7 bases and J by 12 bases, and 19 bases separated the two germline ends. CDR3 region: CASTAPPWQTQFF. CDR3 bases: TGTGCCAGTACCGCGCCCCCGTGGCAGACGCAGTTCTTC.

V usage is TRBV10-2 and J usage is TRBJ2-1, with D possibly TRBD2 on 5 matching bases. CDR3 length equals 16 residues. The V and J ends lost 2 bases and 10 bases respectively, with 21 bases between them. The germline V gene encodes CDR1 WSHSY and CDR2 SAAADI. As DNA, the CDR3 is TGCGCCAGCAGTGAGGATCTTAGCCCTATTTCGGGGGAGCAGTTCTTC. Its protein product is CASSEDLSPISGEQFF.

The chain couples TRBV24-1 to TRBJ2-5; 7 bases are shared with TRBD2. Looked up from germline, CDR1 is KGHDR and CDR2 is SFDVKD. The V and J ends lost 7 bases and 1 base, in that order; junction bases with no gene match: 5. The CDR3 covers 14 residues. In DNA, the CDR3 is TGTGCCACCAGGGCTAGCGGCCTCCAAGAGACCCAGTACTTC. Translated, it gives CATRASGLQETQYF.

This sequence joins TRBV5-1 and TRBJ1-4; a weak D match, TRBD1 (5 bases). The CDR3 extends over 17 amino acids. Germline V gene data show CDR1 as SGHRS and CDR2 as YFSETQ. Trimming stripped 0 bases from V and 0 bases from J, with 12 bases between. The CDR3 loop is CASSLDYRLATNEKLFF. CDR3 nucleotides: TGCGCCAGCAGCTTGGATTACAGGCTAGCAACTAATGAAAAACTGTTTTTT.

The V and J genes are TRBV12-3 or TRBV12-4 and TRBJ2-2; the D gene is possibly TRBD2 (5 bases). V was clipped by 3 bases and J by 4 bases, with 6 bases between them. The CDR3 runs 13 residues. CDR3 DNA sequence: TGTGCCAGCAGTTTTGAGGGCACCGGGGAGCTGTTTTTT. Translating it yields CASSFEGTGELFF.

The chain carries TRBV5-6 and TRBJ1-4, with TRBD1 as a possible D gene (5 bases). The CDR3 runs 15 residues. CDR1 is SGHDT, CDR2 YYEEEE, per germline. The V and J ends lost 4 bases and 6 bases respectively, with 16 bases between them. The CDR3 region has the DNA TGTGCCAGCAGCAGTCCGGGGGAATCGTATGAAAAACTGTTTTTT. Residues: CASSSPGESYEKLFF. Full variable domain (rest looked up from reference TRBV5-6 and TRBJ1-4): DAGVTQSPTHLIKTRGQQVTLRCSPKSGHDTVSWYQQALGQGPQFIFQYYEEEERQRGNFPDRFSGHQFPNYSSELNVNALLLGDSALYLCASSSPGESYEKLFFGSGTQLSVL.

V is TRBV25-1 and J is TRBJ1-1, with D possibly being TRBD1 (6 bases). V lost 4 bases and J lost 4, with 22 bases in between. Germline lookup yields CDR1 MGHDK and CDR2 SYGVNS. The CDR3 loop spans 17 amino acids. CDR3 protein: CASSGPYNRVGSTEAFF. The CDR3 DNA reads as TGTGCCAGCAGTGGTCCCTATAACAGGGTGGGCAGCACTGAAGCTTTCTTT.

V is TRBV7-2 and J is TRBJ1-4; possibly TRBD1 for D (6 bases). The V end was cut by 1 base, the J end by 3 bases, with 9 bases between. The CDR3 spans 15 residues. The germline V gene has CDR1 SGHTA and CDR2 FQGNSA. The chain's CDR3 is CASSLVPGANEKLFF. DNA for the CDR3: TGTGCCAGCAGCTTAGTACCAGGGGCTAATGAAAAACTGTTTTTT.

This clone is a singleton in its sample. The V and J genes are TRBV18 and TRBJ2-2; TRBD1 is a possible D gene (6 bases). The CDR3 length is 13 residues. Germline CDR1 reads KGHSH; CDR2 reads LQKENI. Trimming pared 4 bases from V and 8 bases from J, leaving 11 bases between. The CDR3 DNA reads as TGTGCCAGCTCACTGGACAGACTGGGGGAGCTGTTTTTT. This sequence encodes CASSLDRLGELFF.

The J gene is TRBJ2-1, the V gene TRBV9; D may correspond to TRBD1 or TRBD2 (6 bases each). Trimming took off 2 bases at V and 2 bases at J, with 11 bases between the two ends. The CDR3 sequence is 15 residues long. Germline V CDR1 and CDR2: SGDLS, YYNGEE. The CDR3 DNA reads TGTGCCAGCAGCGTTACGGGGGCAACCTACAATGAGCAGTTCTTC. Translating gives CASSVTGATYNEQFF.

This clone is a singleton in its sample. The chain combines TRBV7-8 with TRBJ2-1; D is possibly TRBD2 (5 bases). CDR3 length: 13 residues. The V end was cut by 2 bases, the J end by 7 bases, with 9 bases between. Germline V gene lookup returns CDR1 SGHVS and CDR2 FQNEAQ. CDR3 DNA sequence: TGTGCCAGCAGCTTACCTAAGCGGAATGAGCAGTTCTTC. Its translation: CASSLPKRNEQFF. Based on the CDR3 plus reference TRBV7-8 and TRBJ2-1, the full variable domain is GAGVSQSPRYKVAKRGQDVALRCDPISGHVSLFWYQQALGQGPEFLTYFQNEAQLDKSGLPSDRFFAERPEGSVSTLKIQRTQQEDSAVYLCASSLPKRNEQFFGPGTRLTVL.